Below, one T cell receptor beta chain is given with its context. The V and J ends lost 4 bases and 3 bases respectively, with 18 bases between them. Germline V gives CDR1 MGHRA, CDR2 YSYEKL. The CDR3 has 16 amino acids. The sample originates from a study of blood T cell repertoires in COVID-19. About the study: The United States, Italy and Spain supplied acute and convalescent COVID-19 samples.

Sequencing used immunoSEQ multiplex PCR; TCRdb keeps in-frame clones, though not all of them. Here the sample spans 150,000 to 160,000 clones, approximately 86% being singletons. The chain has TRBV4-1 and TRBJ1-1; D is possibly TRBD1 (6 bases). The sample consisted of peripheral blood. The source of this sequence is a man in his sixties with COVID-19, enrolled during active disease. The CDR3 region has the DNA TGCGCCAGCAGCCTAGGATCCTACAGGGCTGACACTGAAGCTTTCTTT. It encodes CASSLGSYRADTEAFF.